This T cell receptor (beta chain) was sequenced in a study of blood T cell repertoires in COVID-19. Looking at the study overall: Sites in the United States, Italy and Spain provided acute and convalescent COVID-19 samples. T cells, B-cell-depleted T cells, or PBMCs supplied cDNA or gDNA.

In the original analysis: Cell counts per sample came from amplifying reference gene primers. Assay: immunoSEQ multiplex PCR; the TCRdb copy retains only in-frame clones and omits some. V and J calls and clone size follow that table, whereas D and trimming were derived from the DNA. The sample includes 150,000 to 200,000 clones, approximately 90% seen only once; the top ten take 3% to 4.5%. CDR1 PRHDT and CDR2 FYEKMQ come from the germline V gene (reference sequence). The CDR3 is 18 residues long. V shed 5 bases and J 4 bases; nucleotides not matched to a gene: 12. The clonotype comes from a man aged 18 to 30 with active or convalescent COVID-19. This sequence joins TRBV13 and TRBJ2-3, with 13 bases lining up with TRBD2. Sequenced input: peripheral blood. In DNA form, the CDR3 reads TGTGCCAGCAGCACAACTAGCGGGAGGGCCGGAACACCAGATACGCAGTATTTT. It specifies CASSTTSGRAGTPDTQYF.